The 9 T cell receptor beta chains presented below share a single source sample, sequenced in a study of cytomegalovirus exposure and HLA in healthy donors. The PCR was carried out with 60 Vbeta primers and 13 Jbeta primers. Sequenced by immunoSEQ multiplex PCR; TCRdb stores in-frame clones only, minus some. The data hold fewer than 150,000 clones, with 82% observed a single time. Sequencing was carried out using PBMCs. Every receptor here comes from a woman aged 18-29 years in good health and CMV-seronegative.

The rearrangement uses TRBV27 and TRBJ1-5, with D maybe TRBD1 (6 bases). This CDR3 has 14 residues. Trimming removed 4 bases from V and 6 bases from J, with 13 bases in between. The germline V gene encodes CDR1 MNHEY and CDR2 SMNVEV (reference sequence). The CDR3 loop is CASSSFTGSQPQHF. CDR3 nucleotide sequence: TGTGCCAGCAGTTCTTTCACAGGGAGTCAGCCCCAGCATTTT.

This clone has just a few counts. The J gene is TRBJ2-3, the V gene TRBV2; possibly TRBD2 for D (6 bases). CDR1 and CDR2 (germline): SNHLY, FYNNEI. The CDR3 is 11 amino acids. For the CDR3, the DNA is TGTGCGGCTAGCGGCACAGATACGCAGTATTTT. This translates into CAASGTDTQYF.

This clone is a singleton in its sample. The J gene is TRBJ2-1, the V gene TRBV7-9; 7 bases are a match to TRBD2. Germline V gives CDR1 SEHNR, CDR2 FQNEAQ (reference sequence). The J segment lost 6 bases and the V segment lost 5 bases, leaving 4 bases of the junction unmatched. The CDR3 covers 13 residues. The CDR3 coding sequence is TGTGCCAGCAGCCCGGGCGGGGGCAATGAGCAGTTCTTC. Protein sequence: CASSPGGGNEQFF.

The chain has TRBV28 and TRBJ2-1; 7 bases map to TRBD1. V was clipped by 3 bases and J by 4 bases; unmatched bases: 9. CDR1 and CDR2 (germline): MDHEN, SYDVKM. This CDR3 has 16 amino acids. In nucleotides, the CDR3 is TGTGCCAGCAGTTTTTCACCGGGACAGACTTACAATGAGCAGTTCTTC. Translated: CASSFSPGQTYNEQFF. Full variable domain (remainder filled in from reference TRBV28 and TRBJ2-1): DVKVTQSSRYLVKRTGEKVFLECVQDMDHENMFWYRQDPGLGLRLIYFSYDVKMKEKGDIPEGYSVSREKKERFSLILESASTNQTSMYLCASSFSPGQTYNEQFFGPGTRLTVL.

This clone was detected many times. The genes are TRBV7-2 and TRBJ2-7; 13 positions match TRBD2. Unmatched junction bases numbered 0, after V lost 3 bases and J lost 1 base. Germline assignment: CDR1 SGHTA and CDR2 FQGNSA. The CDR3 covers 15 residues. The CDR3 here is CASSLGLAGSYEQYV. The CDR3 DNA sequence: TGTGCCAGCAGCTTGGGACTAGCGGGGTCCTACGAGCAGTACGTC.

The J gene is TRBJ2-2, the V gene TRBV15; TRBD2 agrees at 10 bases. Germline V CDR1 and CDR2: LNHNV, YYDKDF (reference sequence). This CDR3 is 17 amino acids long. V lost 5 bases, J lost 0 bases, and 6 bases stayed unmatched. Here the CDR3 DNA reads TGTGCCACCAGCCGTCAACTAGCGGGGACGAACACCGGGGAGCTGTTTTTT. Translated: CATSRQLAGTNTGELFF. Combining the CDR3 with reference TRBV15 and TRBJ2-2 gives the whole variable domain DAMVIQNPRYQVTQFGKPVTLSCSQTLNHNVMYWYQQKSSQAPKLLFHYYDKDFNNEADTPDNFQSRRPNTSFCFLDIRSPGLGDTAMYLCATSRQLAGTNTGELFFGEGSRLTVL.

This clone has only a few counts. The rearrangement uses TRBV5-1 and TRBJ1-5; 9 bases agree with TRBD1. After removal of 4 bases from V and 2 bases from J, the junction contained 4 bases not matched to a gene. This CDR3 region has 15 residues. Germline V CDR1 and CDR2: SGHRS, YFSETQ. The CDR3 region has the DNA TGCGCCAGCAGCCGGACAGGGGAGGGCAATCAGCCCCAGCATTTT. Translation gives CASSRTGEGNQPQHF.

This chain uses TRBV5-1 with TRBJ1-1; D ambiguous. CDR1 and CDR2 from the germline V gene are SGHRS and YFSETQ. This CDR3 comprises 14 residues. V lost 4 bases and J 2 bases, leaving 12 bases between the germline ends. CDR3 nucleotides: TGCGCCAGCAGCCTCGAGGGTCGTAACACTGAAGCTTTCTTT. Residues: CASSLEGRNTEAFF.

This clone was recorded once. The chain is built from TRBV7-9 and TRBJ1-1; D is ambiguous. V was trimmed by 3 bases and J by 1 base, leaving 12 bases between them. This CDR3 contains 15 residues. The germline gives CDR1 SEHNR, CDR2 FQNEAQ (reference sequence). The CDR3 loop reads CASSLPISGNTEAFF. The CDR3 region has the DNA TGTGCCAGCAGCTTGCCAATCTCCGGGAACACTGAAGCTTTCTTT.